This passage covers 21 T cell receptor beta chains from one sample sequenced in a study of cytomegalovirus exposure and HLA in healthy donors. Vbeta (60) and Jbeta (13) primers were used in the PCR. Using immunoSEQ multiplex PCR, the repertoire was profiled, and TCRdb retains in-frame clones only, with some absent. The table lists some 200,000 clones, under 85% of them singletons, with around 1.7% in the top ten. The sample was PBMCs. The receptors shown here come from a man aged 50 or older in good health and CMV-seronegative.

The genes are TRBV4-1 and TRBJ1-2; D is undetermined. This CDR3 region has 14 residues. Trimming took off 4 bases at V and 3 bases at J, with 12 bases between the two ends. Germline CDR1 MGHRA, CDR2 YSYEKL. The CDR3 DNA is TGCGCCAGCAGCCTACCGTACCGGGACTATGGCTACACCTTC. It yields the protein CASSLPYRDYGYTF.

This clone has a handful of counts. V gene TRBV28 combines with J gene TRBJ1-5, with TRBD1 matching over 8 bases. The CDR3 extends over 16 amino acids. V dropped 5 bases and J dropped 6; count of bases not matched to a gene: 12. In germline, CDR1 is MDHEN, CDR2 SYDVKM. Here the CDR3 reads CASSPPRTGGVQPQHF. In DNA, the CDR3 is TGTGCCAGCAGTCCCCCTCGAACAGGGGGTGTTCAGCCCCAGCATTTT.

The CDR3 here is CASSSQNQQATNEKLFF. The CDR3, as DNA: TGTGCCAGCAGTTCCCAAAATCAACAGGCAACTAATGAAAAACTGTTTTTT. The V and J genes are TRBV27 and TRBJ1-4, with D possibly being TRBD1 (5 bases). This CDR3 is 17 amino acids long. Germline values: CDR1 MNHEY, CDR2 SMNVEV (reference sequence). The germline V and J ends were trimmed by 4 bases and 0 bases, with 15 bases remaining between them.

This clone appeared once. The chain combines TRBV10-3 with TRBJ2-3; 8 bases map to TRBD1. Germline CDR1 and CDR2: ENHRY and SYGVKD. Germline trimming cut 2 bases from V and 5 bases from J; bases unmatched to any gene: 6. This CDR3 comprises 15 residues. In nucleotides, the CDR3 is TGTGCCATCAGTGAGAACAGGGGGGCGGGAGATACGCAGTATTTT. Translation: CAISENRGAGDTQYF.

The rearrangement uses TRBV28 and TRBJ1-1; weak D call: TRBD1 (6 bases). V was shortened by 5 bases and J by 5 bases, with 15 bases between the two germline ends. CDR3 length equals 14 residues. Germline V gene lookup returns CDR1 MDHEN and CDR2 SYDVKM. The CDR3 loop is CASSHRGWVTEAFF. CDR3 bases: TGTGCCAGCAGTCATAGGGGGTGGGTGACTGAAGCTTTCTTT.

The V call is TRBV5-1, the J call TRBJ2-3; TRBD2 is a possible D gene (6 bases). There are 14 residues in the CDR3. CDR1 is SGHRS, CDR2 YFSETQ, per germline. V lost 0 bases and J 5 bases, leaving 10 bases between the germline ends. The CDR3 bases are TGCGCCAGCAGCTTGGACGGGAGTCAAGATACGCAGTATTTT. It yields the protein CASSLDGSQDTQYF. Variable domain in full (rest from reference TRBV5-1 and TRBJ2-3): KAGVTQTPRYLIKTRGQQVTLSCSPISGHRSVSWYQQTPGQGLQFLFEYFSETQRNKGNFPGRFSGRQFSNSRSEMNVSTLELGDSALYLCASSLDGSQDTQYFGPGTRLTVL.

In its sample, this clone was seen once. V gene TRBV9 combines with J gene TRBJ2-7; 7 bases match TRBD2. The germline V gene encodes CDR1 SGDLS and CDR2 YYNGEE. J lost 2 bases, V lost 1 base, and 6 bases had no gene match. The CDR3 covers 15 residues. CDR3 nucleotides: TGTGCCAGCAGCGTAAGGGCTAGCGGAACCTACGAGCAGTACTTC. Amino acid sequence: CASSVRASGTYEQYF.

V and J are TRBV10-3 and TRBJ2-2, with TRBD2 matching over 13 bases. CDR1 and CDR2 (germline): ENHRY, SYGVKD. V dropped 7 bases and J dropped 2; count of bases not matched to a gene: 4. This CDR3 has 16 residues. The chain's CDR3 is CAITTSGRANTGELFF. CDR3 nucleotide sequence: TGTGCCATCACTACTAGCGGGAGGGCCAACACCGGGGAGCTGTTTTTT.

The gene calls are TRBV27 and TRBJ1-4; weak D call: TRBD1 (5 bases). V was pared by 7 bases and J by 1 base, with 22 bases between. CDR1 is MNHEY and CDR2 is SMNVEV in the germline V gene (reference sequence). The CDR3 length is 18 residues. CDR3 coding DNA: TGTGCCAGCAAAGACCAGCCGGGGGGACCTCGAACTAATGAAAAACTGTTTTTT. Translation gives CASKDQPGGPRTNEKLFF.

The chain is built from TRBV11-2 and TRBJ1-2; the D gene is possibly TRBD1 (6 bases). This CDR3 is 17 amino acids long. The V end lost 3 bases, the J end lost 4 bases, and 21 bases lay between the germline ends. Germline CDR1 reads SGHAT; CDR2 reads FQNNGV. The DNA of the CDR3 is TGTGCCAGCAGCTTGTTCTACCGGGACATGGAGGTCTATGGCTACACCTTC. Translated, it gives CASSLFYRDMEVYGYTF.

The chain recombines TRBV28 with TRBJ2-3; no clear D. This CDR3 is 14 amino acids long. Per the germline V gene, CDR1 is MDHEN and CDR2 is SYDVKM. The V end was cut by 4 bases, the J end by 2 bases, with 10 bases between. The CDR3 region is CASSSSPNTDTQYF. CDR3 bases: TGTGCCAGCAGTTCATCCCCAAACACAGATACGCAGTATTTT.

This clone was observed a handful of times. This chain joins TRBV7-3 and TRBJ2-3; 12 nucleotides agree with TRBD2. The V gene's germline CDR1 is SGHTA and CDR2 FQGTGA. V shed 4 bases and J 5 bases; nucleotides not matched to a gene: 7. The CDR3 has 16 amino acids. CDR3 in DNA: TGTGCCAGCAGCTCCGCGACTAGCGGGAGCCGAGATACGCAGTATTTT. It translates to CASSSATSGSRDTQYF. The variable domain in full, with the rest retrieved from reference TRBV7-3 and TRBJ2-3, is GAGVSQTPSNKVTEKGKYVELRCDPISGHTALYWYRQSLGQGPEFLIYFQGTGAADDSGLPNDRFFAVRPEGSVSTLKIQRTERGDSAVYLCASSSATSGSRDTQYFGPGTRLTVL.

The chain recombines TRBV18 with TRBJ1-2; a weak D match, TRBD1 (5 bases). V lost 3 bases and J lost 2, with 13 bases in between. The CDR3 contains 15 residues. CDR1 is KGHSH, CDR2 LQKENI, per germline. The DNA for the CDR3 is TGTGCCAGCTCACCCTTGCAGGGTATCAACTATGGCTACACCTTC. Amino acids: CASSPLQGINYGYTF.

The chain has TRBV5-4 and TRBJ1-4; TRBD1 aligns across 9 bases. The germline CDR1 and CDR2 sequences are SGHNT and YYREEE (reference sequence). The CDR3 consists of 19 residues. V gave up 4 bases and J gave up 5 bases; unmatched junction bases: 18. The CDR3 DNA reads as TGTGCCAGCAGCGGGGGCCCGGGACAGGGCCCGTTGGGAAATGAAAAACTGTTTTTT. This encodes CASSGGPGQGPLGNEKLFF.

The chain recombines TRBV7-9 with TRBJ2-2, with D possibly matching TRBD2 (6 bases). Germline-derived CDR1 and CDR2 are SEHNR and FQNEAQ (reference sequence). V shed 4 bases and J shed 5 bases, with 17 bases lying between them. CDR3 length: 16 amino acids. CDR3 nucleotides: TGTGCCAGCAGCTCGACTAGGAAGGACGGAACCGGGGAGCTGTTTTTT. Translation gives CASSSTRKDGTGELFF. Variable domain in full (rest from reference TRBV7-9 and TRBJ2-2): DTGVSQNPRHKITKRGQNVTFRCDPISEHNRLYWYRQTLGQGPEFLTYFQNEAQLEKSRLLSDRFSAERPKGSFSTLEIQRTEQGDSAMYLCASSSTRKDGTGELFFGEGSRLTVL.

The chain has TRBV28 and TRBJ2-7, with 11 nucleotides matching TRBD1. The junction had 15 bases not matched to a gene; V was cut back by 6 bases and J by 2 bases. The length of the CDR3 is 18 residues. Germline-derived CDR1 and CDR2 are MDHEN and SYDVKM. The CDR3 loop reads CASSSSTPRTGGPYEQYF. The CDR3 coding sequence is TGTGCCAGCAGCTCCTCTACCCCCCGGACAGGGGGCCCCTACGAGCAGTACTTC.

This sequence joins TRBV29-1 and TRBJ2-1; D remains ambiguous. The CDR3 loop spans 14 amino acids. The V gene lost 7 bases and the J gene lost 6 bases, with 19 bases spanning the gap. CDR1 and CDR2 (germline): SQVTM, ANQGSEA. This CDR3 reads CSALLTPLVNEQFF. For the CDR3, the DNA is TGCAGCGCCTTACTCACCCCCCTCGTCAATGAGCAGTTCTTC.

The sample holds a few counts of this clone. The chain recombines TRBV4-1 with TRBJ2-7; 8 positions agree with TRBD2. V lost 0 bases, J lost 7 bases, and 8 bases stayed unmatched. The CDR3 is made up of 15 amino acids. Germline lookup yields CDR1 MGHRA and CDR2 YSYEKL. The CDR3 nucleotides are TGCGCCAGCAGCCAAGAAGAGGACGGGAGGGTTGAGCAGTACTTC. Its protein is CASSQEEDGRVEQYF.

This sequence joins TRBV28 and TRBJ2-1; 12 bases line up with TRBD2. Trimming took 1 base from V and 4 from J; bases not matched to a gene: 11. This CDR3 region has 19 residues. Germline assignment: CDR1 MDHEN and CDR2 SYDVKM. The CDR3 protein is CASSLFPPGLAGGYNEQFF. CDR3 in DNA: TGTGCCAGCAGTTTATTCCCCCCAGGTCTAGCGGGAGGGTACAATGAGCAGTTCTTC.

The chain carries TRBV7-8 and TRBJ2-3; weak D call: TRBD1 (6 bases). V lost 0 bases, J lost 5 bases, and 6 bases lay in between. This CDR3 is 13 amino acids long. The V gene's germline CDR1 is SGHVS and CDR2 FQNEAQ. In DNA, the CDR3 is TGTGCCAGCAGCTTAGCCAGGGGAGATACGCAGTATTTT. As protein: CASSLARGDTQYF.

V gene TRBV28 combines with J gene TRBJ2-5; possibly TRBD1 for D (5 bases). Germline V gives CDR1 MDHEN, CDR2 SYDVKM. V lost 3 bases and J lost 2, with 7 bases in between. This CDR3 comprises 13 residues. CDR3 coding DNA: TGTGCCAGCAGTTTCAGGGATCAAGAGACCCAGTACTTC. This sequence encodes CASSFRDQETQYF.